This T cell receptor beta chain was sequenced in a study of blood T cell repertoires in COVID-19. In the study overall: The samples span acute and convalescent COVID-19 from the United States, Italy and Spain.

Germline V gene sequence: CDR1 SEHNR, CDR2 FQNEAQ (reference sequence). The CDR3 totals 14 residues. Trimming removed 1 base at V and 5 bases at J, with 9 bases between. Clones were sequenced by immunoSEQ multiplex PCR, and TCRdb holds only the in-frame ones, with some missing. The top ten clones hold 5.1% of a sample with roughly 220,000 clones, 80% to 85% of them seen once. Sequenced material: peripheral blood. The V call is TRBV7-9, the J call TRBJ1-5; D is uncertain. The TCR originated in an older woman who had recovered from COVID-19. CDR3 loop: CASSLGQADQPQHF. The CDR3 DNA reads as TGTGCCAGCAGCTTAGGACAAGCCGATCAGCCCCAGCATTTT.